This T cell receptor beta chain comes out of a study of cytomegalovirus exposure and HLA in healthy donors. A multiplex PCR was run with 60 Vbeta primers and 13 Jbeta primers. Assay: immunoSEQ multiplex PCR; the TCRdb copy retains only in-frame clones and omits some. The sample shows 80,000 or so clones, approximately 80% of them seen only once. Notes on the study in general: Several V segments, TRBV6-2 and TRBV6-3 among them, could not be told apart and were dropped. Later analysis found that TCR beta chains associated with HLA were more clonally expanded than other, equally common chains. Later analysis associated a missense DCLRE1C variant with TCR beta V- and J-gene trimming.

Note on this clone: The target antigen is unknown.

This CDR3 spans 14 amino acids. Trimming removed 5 bases from V and 8 bases from J; junction bases left unmatched: 3. CDR1 SGHVS and CDR2 FNYEAQ come from the germline V gene. Source material: PBMCs. The chain links TRBV7-6 to TRBJ1-6, with 10 positions matching TRBD1. This TCR came from a man in his forties in good health and CMV-seronegative. The CDR3 bases are TGTGCCAGCAGCACCGGGACAGGGGATTCACCCCTCCACTTT. It encodes CASSTGTGDSPLHF.